A single sample gave rise to the 28 T cell receptor beta chains below, sequenced in a study of robustness of blood B and T cell sequencing. cDNA was made with a 5' template-switch oligo adding a universal priming site. A 12-nucleotide random UMI in the template-switch oligo labeled every cDNA molecule. TCRdb passed the PCR reads through MiXCR, listing each CDR3 protein once. The table lists more than 3,500 distinct CDR3 sequences, 56% of them singletons, with around 30% in the top ten. Instead of genomic DNA, mRNA was used to measure TCR beta repertoires. Specimen: peripheral blood. These receptors all come from a human donor in good health.

The chain is built from TRBV29-1 and TRBJ2-6; D tentatively fits TRBD1 or TRBD2 (5 bases each). CDR3 length: 15 residues. Germline CDR1 is SQVTM and CDR2 is ANQGSEA. Trimming cost V 1 base and J 4 bases, with 11 bases left between them. Written as DNA, the CDR3 is TGCAGCGTTGAAGTCGGGGCAACAGGGGCCAACGTCCTGACTTTC. Protein product: CSVEVGATGANVLTF.

This clonotype has only a few counts. The rearrangement uses TRBV19 and TRBJ2-1, with D perhaps matching TRBD1 or TRBD2 (5 bases each). Germline values: CDR1 LNHDA, CDR2 SQIVND (reference sequence). The CDR3 consists of 14 residues. Trimming cost V 3 bases and J 2 bases, with 8 bases left between them. CDR3 nucleotide sequence: TGTGCCAGTAGTATTCGGGGACCCTACAATGAGCAGTTCTTC. This sequence encodes CASSIRGPYNEQFF. Complete variable domain (other parts from reference TRBV19 and TRBJ2-1): DGGITQSPKYLFRKEGQNVTLSCEQNLNHDAMYWYRQDPGQGLRLIYYSQIVNDFQKGDIAEGYSVSREKKESFPLTVTSAQKNPTAFYLCASSIRGPYNEQFFGPGTRLTVL.

Only a few counts were recorded for this clonotype. This rearrangement joins TRBV18 to TRBJ2-2; TRBD1 agrees at 9 bases. This CDR3 has 18 amino acids. In germline, CDR1 is KGHSH, CDR2 LQKENI. V shed 1 base and J 1 base; nucleotides not matched to a gene: 7. The CDR3 sequence: CASSPRTMGQGNTGELFF. The DNA of the CDR3 is TGTGCCAGCTCACCACGCACCATGGGACAGGGGAACACCGGGGAGCTGTTTTTT.

The J gene is TRBJ2-7, the V gene TRBV29-1; tentative D call: TRBD2 (5 bases). This CDR3 region has 13 residues. Germline CDR1 SQVTM, CDR2 ANQGSEA. V gave up 4 bases and J gave up 1 base, with 11 bases separating them. This chain's CDR3 is CSVVSAGSYEQYF. The CDR3 region has the DNA TGCAGCGTTGTGTCGGCGGGTTCCTACGAGCAGTACTTC.

V usage is TRBV29-1 and J usage is TRBJ1-1, with 9 positions matching TRBD1. V dropped 5 bases and J dropped 4; count of bases not matched to a gene: 2. The length of the CDR3 is 12 residues. Germline CDR1 and CDR2: SQVTM and ANQGSEA. The CDR3 here is CSVQTGGTEAFF. In DNA, the CDR3 is TGCAGCGTTCAGACAGGGGGCACTGAAGCTTTCTTT.

J is TRBJ2-3 and V is TRBV5-6; D not certain. The V gene's germline CDR1 is SGHDT and CDR2 YYEEEE. Between the trimmed V and J ends, which lost 2 bases and 0 bases, there was a span of 7 bases. The CDR3 is made up of 14 amino acids. CDR3 DNA: TGTGCCAGCAGCTTTGGCCCTAGCACAGATACGCAGTATTTT. Its translation is CASSFGPSTDTQYF.

This clonotype has a handful of counts. The chain is built from TRBV29-1 and TRBJ1-1; TRBD1 might be the D (5 bases). The germline CDR1 and CDR2 sequences are SQVTM and ANQGSEA. This CDR3 is built from 15 residues. V lost 2 bases, J lost 5 bases, and 18 bases lay in between. CDR3 sequence reads: CSVEMGEGLGTEAFF. The DNA of the CDR3 is TGCAGCGTTGAAATGGGAGAGGGACTGGGGACTGAAGCTTTCTTT.

The chain employs TRBV20-1 and TRBJ1-4, with 9 bases matching TRBD1. With V trimmed by 2 bases and J by 6 bases, 4 bases remained unmatched. The CDR3 sequence is 14 residues long. The germline CDR1 and CDR2 sequences are DFQATT and SNEGSKA (reference sequence). The CDR3 reads CSARTGQGYEKLFF. CDR3 sequence (DNA): TGCAGTGCTAGAACCGGACAGGGGTATGAAAAACTGTTTTTT.

This chain connects TRBV6-6 to TRBJ1-4; D unresolved. V was clipped by 6 bases and J by 5 bases, with 7 bases between them. The CDR3 runs to 12 residues. Germline CDR1 is MNHNY and CDR2 is SVGAGI (reference sequence). The CDR3 DNA sequence: TGTGCCAGCAGCAAACCAAATGAAAAACTGTTTTTT. Protein product: CASSKPNEKLFF.

V and J are TRBV11-2 and TRBJ1-3, with D possibly matching TRBD1 (5 bases). The CDR3 runs 16 residues. Germline CDR1 reads SGHAT; CDR2 reads FQNNGV. Between the trimmed V and J ends, which lost 2 bases and 2 bases, there was a span of 13 bases. CDR3 nucleotides: TGTGCCAGCAGCTTATCCTTCGGGACTACTGGAAACACCATATATTTT. Amino acid sequence: CASSLSFGTTGNTIYF.

On this clonotype itself: Being one base from a much bigger clone, this may be a read error. This chain uses TRBV2 with TRBJ1-5, with D maybe TRBD1 (6 bases). CDR1 is SNHLY, CDR2 FYNNEI, per germline. This CDR3 is built from 16 residues. CDR3 sequence (DNA): TGTGCCAGCAGTGCATTAGGACAGTATAGCAATCAGACCCAGCATTTT. Translating gives CASSALGQYSNQTQHF.

This chain joins TRBV5-1 and TRBJ2-7; the match to TRBD1 covers 7 bases. The length of the CDR3 is 15 residues. With V trimmed by 2 bases and J by 4 bases, 9 bases remained unmatched. Germline CDR1 is SGHRS and CDR2 is YFSETQ. In DNA, the CDR3 is TGCGCCAGCAGCTTTCGAACAGGGGCGGTTTACGAGCAGTACTTC. Protein: CASSFRTGAVYEQYF.

The chain couples TRBV7-9 to TRBJ2-7, with 10 bases lining up with TRBD2. This CDR3 region has 14 residues. Trimming at V came to 5 bases and at J to 3 bases, leaving 4 bases not matched to a gene. The germline CDR1 and CDR2 sequences are SEHNR and FQNEAQ (reference sequence). CDR3 bases: TGTGCCAGCAGCCGGGGACTAGCGAACTACGAGCAGTACTTC. This sequence encodes CASSRGLANYEQYF.

This clonotype was seen a handful of times. This chain connects TRBV10-3 to TRBJ2-2; 8 bases match TRBD2. The ends lost 3 bases at V and 1 base at J; junction bases unmatched: 4. The CDR3 runs 16 residues. Germline V gives CDR1 ENHRY, CDR2 SYGVKD. The CDR3 DNA follows: TGTGCCATCAGTGAAACTAGCGGTCTGAACACCGGGGAGCTGTTTTTT. Its translation: CAISETSGLNTGELFF.

The chain is built from TRBV12-3 or TRBV12-4 and TRBJ1-1; 7 bases map to TRBD1. V dropped 7 bases and J dropped 1; count of bases not matched to a gene: 12. The CDR3 is 16 amino acids. CDR3 loop: CASNLGRGQGNTEAFF. The CDR3 DNA is TGTGCCAGCAATCTAGGAAGGGGGCAGGGGAACACTGAAGCTTTCTTT.

The rearrangement links TRBV20-1 to TRBJ1-1; D remains ambiguous. The CDR3 extends over 14 amino acids. V lost 3 bases and J 4 bases, leaving 15 bases between the germline ends. Germline lookup yields CDR1 DFQATT and CDR2 SNEGSKA (reference sequence). CDR3 sequence: CSASREGFTTEAFF. CDR3 in DNA: TGCAGTGCTAGTAGAGAGGGTTTTACCACTGAAGCTTTCTTT.

This chain uses TRBV10-1 with TRBJ2-2; D unclear. CDR1 and CDR2 (germline): WNHNN, SYGVQD (reference sequence). Trimming left V 5 bases short and J 7 bases short, with 11 bases between. CDR3 size: 13 residues. In DNA form, the CDR3 reads TGCGCCAGCAGTCTCACAGAGATCGGGGAGCTGTTTTTT. Amino acids: CASSLTEIGELFF.

The gene calls are TRBV7-9 and TRBJ2-2; no clear D gene. This CDR3 is built from 15 residues. Germline CDR1 SEHNR, CDR2 FQNEAQ (reference sequence). V was pared by 4 bases and J by 2 bases, with 11 bases between. The DNA of the CDR3 is TGTGCCAGCAGCTCCCGGACCTACAACACCGGGGAGCTGTTTTTT. Translation: CASSSRTYNTGELFF. Looking up the rest from reference TRBV7-9 and TRBJ2-2 gives the full variable domain: DTGVSQNPRHKITKRGQNVTFRCDPISEHNRLYWYRQTLGQGPEFLTYFQNEAQLEKSRLLSDRFSAERPKGSFSTLEIQRTEQGDSAMYLCASSSRTYNTGELFFGEGSRLTVL.

In this sample, this clonotype turned up once. The chain has TRBV6-6 and TRBJ2-1; 8 nucleotides match TRBD1. This CDR3 region has 16 residues. V lost 4 bases, J lost 2 bases, and 7 bases stayed unmatched. Germline V gene sequence: CDR1 MNHNY, CDR2 SVGAGI (reference sequence). The CDR3 coding sequence is TGTGCCAGCAGTTCTCGGACAGGGACCACCTACAATGAGCAGTTCTTC. Encoded protein: CASSSRTGTTYNEQFF.

The chain couples TRBV24-1 to TRBJ2-1, with unresolved D. Germline loops: CDR1 KGHDR, CDR2 SFDVKD. Trimming removed 3 bases at V and 6 bases at J, with 11 bases between. The CDR3 is 14 residues long. CDR3 in amino acids: CATSDTTAFNEQFF. CDR3 DNA: TGTGCCACCAGTGATACAACGGCGTTCAATGAGCAGTTCTTC.

This clonotype has more than one count but fewer than ten. A clone one base away is much larger, so this may be a read error. V gene TRBV5-2 combines with J gene TRBJ2-1. TRBV5-2 is a listed pseudogene. This CDR3 comprises 11 residues. CDR3 amino acids: CASDNSNEQFF. DNA of the CDR3: TGTGCCAGCGACAATTCAAATGAGCAGTTCTTC.

This clonotype is classed as hyperexpanded. The chain combines TRBV5-4 with TRBJ2-4; 8 nucleotides align to TRBD1. V was clipped by 3 bases and J by 0 bases; unmatched bases: 11. This CDR3 spans 18 amino acids. CDR1 and CDR2 from the germline V gene are SGHNT and YYREEE (reference sequence). The CDR3 reads CASSSGTGERLAKNIQYF. For the CDR3, the DNA is TGTGCCAGCAGCTCGGGGACAGGAGAAAGATTAGCCAAAAACATTCAGTACTTC.

This chain joins TRBV20-1 and TRBJ2-1; D is perhaps TRBD1 or TRBD2 (5 bases each). The CDR3 contains 16 residues. Per germline, CDR1 DFQATT and CDR2 SNEGSKA (reference sequence). V lost 1 base and J 5 bases, leaving 18 bases between the germline ends. As DNA, the CDR3 is TGCAGTGCTAGAGCCCCATGGAGCAGGGAGAACAATGAGCAGTTCTTC. Protein product: CSARAPWSRENNEQFF.

This clonotype was picked up a small number of times. This chain uses TRBV5-4 with TRBJ1-1; maybe TRBD1 (5 bases). Germline CDR1 reads SGHNT; CDR2 reads YYREEE (reference sequence). This CDR3 has 15 residues. Trimming took off 1 base at V and 3 bases at J, with 13 bases between the two ends. CDR3 DNA sequence: TGTGCCAGCAGCTTGTTTCAGGGTACCCACACTGAAGCTTTCTTT. Translated: CASSLFQGTHTEAFF.

The table lists this clonotype with a few counts. This chain uses TRBV5-1 with TRBJ1-6; 10 nucleotides match TRBD1. Germline V gives CDR1 SGHRS, CDR2 YFSETQ. J lost 12 bases, V lost 3 bases, and 6 bases had no gene match. The CDR3 is made up of 14 amino acids. The CDR3 here is CASSSGQGTEPLHF. The CDR3 coding sequence is TGCGCCAGCAGCTCGGGACAGGGGACTGAACCCCTCCACTTT.

The chain employs TRBV7-9 and TRBJ1-2; weak D call: TRBD1 (5 bases). Per germline, CDR1 SEHNR and CDR2 FQNEAQ (reference sequence). Trimming removed 7 bases at V and 4 bases at J, with 16 bases between. There are 14 residues in the CDR3. CDR3 sequence: CASTQKGFGYGYTF. CDR3 nucleotides: TGTGCCAGCACCCAAAAGGGGTTCGGCTATGGCTACACCTTC.

This chain uses TRBV27 with TRBJ2-6, with D unresolved. CDR3 size: 17 residues. Germline assignment: CDR1 MNHEY and CDR2 SMNVEV (reference sequence). V lost 8 bases, J lost 0 bases, and 17 bases lay in between. CDR3 in amino acids: CASGKAAVISGANVLTF. DNA of the CDR3: TGTGCCAGCGGGAAGGCAGCCGTTATCTCTGGGGCCAACGTCCTGACTTTC. The full variable domain, with the rest looked up from reference TRBV27 and TRBJ2-6, is EAQVTQNPRYLITVTGKKLTVTCSQNMNHEYMSWYRQDPGLGLRQIYYSMNVEVTDKGDVPEGYKVSRKEKRNFPLILESPSPNQTSLYFCASGKAAVISGANVLTFGAGSRLTVL.

The chain uses TRBV27 and TRBJ1-2; no clear D. This CDR3 region has 14 residues. From germline, CDR1 is MNHEY and CDR2 SMNVEV (reference sequence). The V gene lost 2 bases and the J gene lost 4 bases, with 11 bases spanning the gap. Here the CDR3 reads CASSLLPASYGYTF. Here the CDR3 DNA reads TGTGCCAGCAGTTTACTCCCCGCAAGCTATGGCTACACCTTC.